These 22 T cell receptor beta chains originate from one sample sequenced in a study of blood T cell repertoires in COVID-19. TCRdb's table, derived via immunoSEQ multiplex PCR, lists solely in-frame clones and lacks some. Here the sample spans around 190,000 clones, about 88% being singletons. The sample comprised peripheral blood. The receptors come from a man aged 50-60 years with COVID-19, enrolled during active disease.

The chain joins TRBV5-1 to TRBJ2-3, with 12 bases matching TRBD2. The CDR3 is 17 amino acids. Trimming removed 0 bases from V and 6 bases from J; junction bases left unmatched: 8. Germline-derived CDR1 and CDR2 are SGHRS and YFSETQ. Here the CDR3 reads CASSLDASGRAGDTQYF. As DNA, the CDR3 is TGCGCCAGCAGCTTGGACGCTAGCGGGAGGGCCGGGGATACGCAGTATTTT.

The V gene is TRBV6-5, the J gene TRBJ2-1; D is possibly TRBD2 (5 bases). The CDR3 extends over 15 amino acids. CDR1 is MNHEY and CDR2 is SVGAGI in the germline V gene. V lost 6 bases, J lost 9 bases, and 21 bases lay in between. The CDR3 reads CASSVSDLTFGEQFF. DNA for the CDR3: TGTGCCAGCAGCGTCTCGGACTTGACCTTCGGTGAGCAGTTCTTC.

The chain employs TRBV19 and TRBJ2-1, with 9 positions matching TRBD2. The trim removed 3 bases at V and 9 bases at J, leaving 15 bases unmatched. The V gene's germline CDR1 is LNHDA and CDR2 SQIVND (reference sequence). CDR3 length: 17 amino acids. In nucleotides, the CDR3 is TGTGCCAGTAGTATCTCAAGCGGGAGGACTCGGAGGGGTGAGCAGTTCTTC. Amino acid sequence: CASSISSGRTRRGEQFF.

The J gene is TRBJ1-2, the V gene TRBV7-6; D is unresolved. V lost 1 base, J lost 6 bases, and 15 bases lay in between. Germline values: CDR1 SGHVS, CDR2 FNYEAQ. This CDR3 has 15 residues. The CDR3 DNA sequence: TGTGCCAGCAGCTTAGGATCAGGTTTTAGCGATGGCTACACCTTC. This encodes CASSLGSGFSDGYTF.

To note about this clone: The junction departs from germline at one end; a sequencing error may be responsible. DNA of the CDR3: TGTGCTAGCAGCACAGACAGGGAAGATACGCAGTATTTT. Translating gives CASSTDREDTQYF. The chain employs TRBV7-7 and TRBJ2-3, with 7 bases fitting TRBD1. The CDR3 extends over 13 amino acids. Germline CDR1 and CDR2: SSHAT and FNYEAQ (reference sequence).

This chain joins TRBV5-4 and TRBJ2-1, with D perhaps TRBD1 (6 bases). There are 15 residues in the CDR3. Per the germline V gene, CDR1 is SGHNT and CDR2 is YYREEE (reference sequence). V was cut by 4 bases and J by 2 bases, with 13 bases left in between. For the CDR3, the DNA is TGTGCCAGCAGCACGACAGGTTTTACCTACAATGAGCAGTTCTTC. Residues: CASSTTGFTYNEQFF. The full variable domain, its missing parts supplied by reference TRBV5-4 and TRBJ2-1, is ETGVTQSPTHLIKTRGQQVTLRCSSQSGHNTVSWYQQALGQGPQFIFQYYREEENGRGNFPPRFSGLQFPNYSSELNVNALELDDSALYLCASSTTGFTYNEQFFGPGTRLTVL.

The rearrangement joins TRBV3-1 (or the pseudogene TRBV3-2) to TRBJ2-1; 11 bases line up with TRBD2. The trim removed 5 bases at V and 3 bases at J, leaving 3 bases unmatched. Germline values: CDR1 LGHDT, CDR2 YNNKEL (reference sequence). CDR3 length: 15 residues. The CDR3 region has the DNA TGTGCCAGCAGCAATCTAGCGGGAGGCTACAATGAGCAGTTCTTC. Translated, it gives CASSNLAGGYNEQFF.

This rearrangement joins TRBV2 to TRBJ2-1; 13 bases map to TRBD2. CDR1 SNHLY and CDR2 FYNNEI come from the germline V gene. The CDR3 has 16 amino acids. V trimming: 8 bases; J trimming: 4 bases; junction bases outside the gene matches: 8. CDR3 sequence: CASRGTSGKIYNEQFF. The CDR3 region has the DNA TGTGCCAGCCGTGGGACTAGCGGGAAAATTTACAATGAGCAGTTCTTC.

This chain connects TRBV4-1 to TRBJ2-3; possible D gene TRBD1, 5 bases. Germline CDR1 MGHRA, CDR2 YSYEKL. Trimming removed 3 bases from V and 2 bases from J, with 12 bases in between. CDR3 length: 15 amino acids. CDR3: CASSQGDRDTDTQYF. The CDR3 DNA sequence: TGCGCCAGCAGCCAGGGCGACAGAGACACAGATACGCAGTATTTT.

The chain joins TRBV6-6 to TRBJ1-5, with 7 nucleotides matching TRBD1. Germline trimming cut 6 bases from V and 1 base from J; bases unmatched to any gene: 6. This CDR3 is built from 15 residues. Germline-derived CDR1 and CDR2 are MNHNY and SVGAGI (reference sequence). CDR3 in DNA: TGTGCCAGCAGCAATGAACAGGGGAGCAATCAGCCCCAGCATTTT. Amino acid sequence: CASSNEQGSNQPQHF.

This chain uses TRBV2 with TRBJ2-3; D possibly corresponds to TRBD1 (5 bases). The CDR3 runs 14 residues. The germline CDR1 and CDR2 sequences are SNHLY and FYNNEI. Between the trimmed V and J ends, which lost 4 bases and 5 bases, there was a span of 13 bases. CDR3 nucleotide sequence: TGTGCCAGCAGTGTTTTAGCCGGACAAGATACGCAGTATTTT. Its translation is CASSVLAGQDTQYF. Based on the CDR3 plus reference TRBV2 and TRBJ2-3, the full variable domain is EPEVTQTPSHQVTQMGQEVILRCVPISNHLYFYWYRQILGQKVEFLVSFYNNEISEKSEIFDDQFSVERPDGSNFTLKIRSTKLEDSAMYFCASSVLAGQDTQYFGPGTRLTVL.

The V and J genes are TRBV4-3 and TRBJ1-2; D is uncertain. CDR3 length equals 15 residues. Germline V gene sequence: CDR1 LGHNA, CDR2 YSLEER. Trimming stripped 4 bases from V and 1 base from J, with 13 bases between. The CDR3 is CASSPGSNFNYGYTF. The CDR3 DNA reads as TGCGCCAGCAGCCCCGGGAGTAATTTTAACTATGGCTACACCTTC.

The rearrangement links TRBV2 to TRBJ1-3; D is perhaps TRBD1 (6 bases). This CDR3 has 16 residues. Germline assignment: CDR1 SNHLY and CDR2 FYNNEI. V shed 6 bases and J shed 3 bases, with 18 bases lying between them. CDR3 sequence: CASSDRQGQNGNTIYF. CDR3 sequence (DNA): TGTGCCAGCAGCGACAGGCAGGGTCAGAATGGAAACACCATATATTTT.

The V call is TRBV7-2, the J call TRBJ2-7, with a weak D call TRBD2 (6 bases). CDR3 length equals 15 residues. CDR1 and CDR2 (germline): SGHTA, FQGNSA. The ends were cut back, 6 bases at V and 2 bases at J, with 17 bases in the middle. The CDR3 loop reads CASRAGPLGTYEQYF. In DNA, the CDR3 is TGTGCCAGCAGGGCGGGGCCACTTGGTACCTACGAGCAGTACTTC.

The table lists this clone with a few counts. The same CDR3 arises from other DNA sequences in this sample as well. V is TRBV7-2 and J is TRBJ2-7; D remains unclear. CDR3 length: 12 residues. V lost 4 bases and J 2 bases, leaving 6 bases between the germline ends. Germline CDR1 reads SGHTA; CDR2 reads FQGNSA. This CDR3 reads CASSSSPYEQYF. In DNA form, the CDR3 reads TGTGCCAGCAGCTCGTCCCCCTACGAGCAGTACTTC.

This sequence joins TRBV2 and TRBJ1-1; the D gene is possibly TRBD1 (6 bases). The germline V and J ends were trimmed by 8 bases and 4 bases, with 14 bases remaining between them. This CDR3 has 13 amino acids. The V gene's germline CDR1 is SNHLY and CDR2 FYNNEI. The CDR3 region is CASGLGRGTEAFF. CDR3 nucleotides: TGTGCCAGCGGATTGGGCAGGGGCACTGAAGCTTTCTTT.

This clone came up once. The rearrangement links TRBV12-3 or TRBV12-4 to TRBJ2-5; D gene ambiguous. V lost 6 bases to trimming and J lost 4 bases, with 12 bases between them. The CDR3 contains 13 residues. The CDR3 DNA is TGTGCCAGCAGGGCGTCGGGTCGAGAGACCCAGTACTTC. Its translation is CASRASGRETQYF.

This clone was recorded a few times. The chain combines TRBV6-1 with TRBJ1-5; a possible D gene is TRBD1 (6 bases). V lost 5 bases and J lost 0, with 11 bases in between. Looked up from germline, CDR1 is MNHNS and CDR2 is SASEGT. The CDR3 loop spans 15 amino acids. CDR3 coding DNA: TGTGCCAGCAGTCAAACAGGGTTTAGCAATCAGCCCCAGCATTTT. Its protein product is CASSQTGFSNQPQHF.

This clone has more than one count but fewer than ten. The rearrangement joins TRBV9 to TRBJ2-7, with 9 bases fitting TRBD2. This CDR3 is built from 14 residues. CDR1 is SGDLS, CDR2 YYNGEE, per germline. Trimming cost V 4 bases and J 6 bases; bases outside gene matches: 8. CDR3 nucleotide sequence: TGTGCCAGCAGCAAGGGGGGACTAGCACTCGAGCAGTACTTC. This sequence encodes CASSKGGLALEQYF.

The V and J genes are TRBV28 and TRBJ2-7; D is unclear. Deletions cut 3 bases from V and 3 bases from J, with 6 bases between. The CDR3 runs 12 residues. The germline gives CDR1 MDHEN, CDR2 SYDVKM. DNA of the CDR3: TGTGCCAGCAGTTTTGCCGGCTACGAGCAGTACTTC. It encodes CASSFAGYEQYF.

The chain uses TRBV19 and TRBJ1-2, with 10 bases matching TRBD1. J lost 5 bases, V lost 4 bases, and 7 bases had no gene match. Per the germline V gene, CDR1 is LNHDA and CDR2 is SQIVND (reference sequence). This CDR3 is 15 amino acids long. CDR3 bases: TGTGCCAGTAGTACCGCGGGACAGGGGATTTATGGCTACACCTTC. Its protein is CASSTAGQGIYGYTF. The whole variable domain, filled in from reference TRBV19 and TRBJ1-2, reads DGGITQSPKYLFRKEGQNVTLSCEQNLNHDAMYWYRQDPGQGLRLIYYSQIVNDFQKGDIAEGYSVSREKKESFPLTVTSAQKNPTAFYLCASSTAGQGIYGYTFGSGTRLTVV.

This rearrangement joins TRBV18 to TRBJ2-6, with a weak D call TRBD1 (6 bases). This CDR3 comprises 18 residues. Per the germline V gene, CDR1 is KGHSH and CDR2 is LQKENI. V was trimmed by 2 bases and J by 2 bases, leaving 16 bases between them. The CDR3 coding sequence is TGTGCCAGCTCACCATATGTAGGGGGATGGACTGGGGCCAACGTCCTGACTTTC. It is translated as CASSPYVGGWTGANVLTF.